The rows below give T cell receptor beta chains drawn from one sample of a study of CD8+ T cells in alopecia areata. Produced via immunoSEQ multiplex PCR; TCRdb's table is partial and in-frame only. Of over 100,000 clones in the sample, around 53% are singletons; the top ten hold more than 10%. The sequences come from CD8+ T cells sorted from blood, collected at week 24, from a patient treated with tofacitinib. The origin of the receptors is a human donor with alopecia areata. Both conserved end residues are trimmed from each CDR3. D genes are given only for firm matches.

12	TRBV5-1	TRBD1	TRBJ1-6	ASSLSGGDSPLH
11	TRBV9	TRBD2	TRBJ2-7	ASSFSGSGEQY
8	TRBV29-1	-	TRBJ1-2	SVARGGYT
12	TRBV7-2	-	TRBJ1-6	ASSQRHHNSPLH
14	TRBV5-5	TRBD2	TRBJ2-1	ASSFPLAVGGNEQF
12	TRBV2	TRBD2	TRBJ2-1	ASIRLAGVNEQF
11	TRBV23-1	-	TRBJ1-1	ASTPEESTEAF
12	TRBV4-1	-	TRBJ1-5	ASSPREGDQPQH
12	TRBV9	-	TRBJ2-6	ASSQPSGANVLT
11	TRBV29-1	-	TRBJ2-5	SVLGQGEETQY
11	TRBV9	-	TRBJ2-7	ASSPVTSSAQY
13	TRBV30	-	TRBJ1-2	AWSVPRLGVYGYT
11	TRBV30	-	TRBJ1-1	AWSWQGRTEAF
11	TRBV5-1	-	TRBJ2-7	ASSSRQSYEQY
15	TRBV4-3	-	TRBJ2-2	ASSQEYRDANTGELF
12	TRBV6-6	-	TRBJ1-5	ASSLTGLRQPQH
11	TRBV6-5	-	TRBJ2-7	ASSYDRTYEQY
15	TRBV29-1	TRBD1	TRBJ1-2	SVIAQGNPLAVYGYT
10	TRBV13	TRBD1	TRBJ1-1	ASSWDRGEAF
12	TRBV11-2	-	TRBJ2-6	ASSFKPGANVLT
11	TRBV29-1	-	TRBJ2-7	SVRGGVSYEQY
13	TRBV5-1	TRBD1	TRBJ2-5	ASSSDRVYQETQY
14	TRBV27	TRBD2	TRBJ2-1	ASSLGTRYAYNEQF
16	TRBV7-9	TRBD1	TRBJ1-3	ASSTRQGETFSGNTIY
14	TRBV5-6	TRBD1	TRBJ1-5	ASSLEGQGDWQTQH
11	TRBV4-1	-	TRBJ2-1	ASSQGPATEQF
12	TRBV6-5	-	TRBJ1-1	ASRTQGFKTEAF
12	TRBV2	-	TRBJ2-3	ATLGPRGPDTQY
13	TRBV13	-	-	ASSPPGGYSYEQY